The 19 T cell receptor beta chains below come from one sample, sequenced in a study of neurological immune-mediated disorders. MiXCR, run by TCRdb on the 5' RACE reads, gives a single entry per CDR3 protein. Of tens of thousands of distinct CDR3 sequences in the sample, roughly 12% were seen once. Specimen: CD4+ T cells from blood. These receptors originate from a woman aged 25 to 45 with HTLV-1-associated myelopathy (HAM/TSP).

The table lists this clonotype with many counts. The chain links TRBV20-1 to TRBJ1-1; 8 positions agree with TRBD1. The CDR3 loop spans 15 amino acids. Germline loops: CDR1 DFQATT, CDR2 SNEGSKA (reference sequence). The junction had 7 bases not matched to a gene; V was cut back by 3 bases and J by 1 base. This CDR3 is CSARKDGTGNTEAFF. The CDR3 DNA reads TGCAGTGCTAGGAAGGACGGGACAGGGAACACTGAAGCTTTCTTT.

The sample holds many counts of this clonotype. CDR3 protein: CASSQSGGLDNEQFF. The CDR3 nucleotides read TGTGCCAGCAGCCAAAGCGGGGGACTAGACAATGAGCAGTTCTTC. The chain carries TRBV3-1 and TRBJ2-1; 8 nucleotides line up with TRBD2. J was trimmed by 5 bases and V by 2 bases; bases with no gene match: 5. The CDR3 sequence is 15 residues long. Germline lookup yields CDR1 LGHDT and CDR2 YNNKEL (reference sequence).

This clonotype was counted at least ten times. V is TRBV20-1 and J is TRBJ2-5; D is possibly TRBD1 or TRBD2 (6 bases each). Germline V CDR1 and CDR2: DFQATT, SNEGSKA (reference sequence). Trimming left V 3 bases short and J 4 bases short, with 18 bases between. The CDR3 has 15 residues. Here the CDR3 reads CSASRKTGRRETQYF. Written as DNA, the CDR3 is TGCAGTGCTAGTCGGAAAACAGGGAGGAGAGAGACCCAGTACTTC.

This clonotype has at least ten counts. V gene TRBV10-1 combines with J gene TRBJ2-1; 7 nucleotides match TRBD2. The CDR3 length is 14 residues. CDR1 and CDR2 (germline): WNHNN, SYGVQD (reference sequence). The V and J ends lost 3 bases and 8 bases, in that order; junction bases with no gene match: 7. CDR3 sequence (DNA): TGCGCCAGCAGTGATAGCCGCGGGGGTCATGAGCAGTTCTTC. Residues: CASSDSRGGHEQFF.

This clonotype was picked up many times. V is TRBV6-1 and J is TRBJ2-5; D is ambiguous. Trimming took off 6 bases at V and 5 bases at J, with 16 bases between the two ends. There are 14 residues in the CDR3. The germline V gene has CDR1 MNHNS and CDR2 SASEGT. CDR3 loop: CASSLVMPVETQYF. DNA of the CDR3: TGTGCCAGCAGCCTTGTTATGCCCGTGGAGACCCAGTACTTC.

This clonotype came up many times. The CDR3 DNA reads TGTGCCAGCAGAACCGGGACTAGTTTCGGCACAGATACGCAGTATTTT. It translates to CASRTGTSFGTDTQYF. The chain carries TRBV6-6 and TRBJ2-3, with 8 bases lining up with TRBD2. V lost 6 bases to trimming and J lost 1 base; unmatched junction nucleotides: 9. The germline CDR1 and CDR2 sequences are MNHNY and SVGAGI (reference sequence). The CDR3 contains 16 residues.

This clonotype came up many times. V gene TRBV4-2 combines with J gene TRBJ1-4, with 9 bases fitting TRBD1. With V trimmed by 3 bases and J by 6 bases, 5 bases remained unmatched. This CDR3 comprises 15 residues. CDR1 is LGHNA, CDR2 YNFKEQ, per germline. The chain's CDR3 is CASSQEGQGHEKLFF. The CDR3 DNA follows: TGTGCCAGCAGCCAGGAGGGACAGGGTCATGAAAAACTGTTTTTT.

This clonotype has ten or more counts. The V call is TRBV12-3 or TRBV12-4, the J call TRBJ2-3, with D hard to call. CDR3 length equals 15 residues. V was trimmed by 1 base and J by 1 base, leaving 9 bases between them. The DNA for the CDR3 is TGTGCCAGCAGTTTAGTCCAACGGGGCACAGATACGCAGTATTTT. Protein product: CASSLVQRGTDTQYF.

The chain carries TRBV2 and TRBJ2-3; unclear D gene. The CDR3 is 12 residues long. V was cut by 4 bases and J by 3 bases, with 5 bases left in between. In germline, CDR1 is SNHLY, CDR2 FYNNEI. The CDR3 bases are TGTGCCAGCAGTGTCGAGACAGATACGCAGTATTTT. This gives the protein CASSVETDTQYF.

The V call is TRBV6-5, the J call TRBJ2-7; 9 nucleotides align to TRBD1. V trimming: 6 bases; J trimming: 4 bases; junction bases outside the gene matches: 4. The CDR3 totals 13 residues. Germline V gives CDR1 MNHEY, CDR2 SVGAGI. The CDR3: CASRPGTGYEQYF. In DNA form, the CDR3 reads TGTGCCAGCAGACCCGGGACAGGGTACGAGCAGTACTTC.

There are many counts of this clonotype. The V and J genes are TRBV20-1 and TRBJ2-1; no clear D gene. There are 13 residues in the CDR3. V dropped 6 bases and J dropped 1 base, with 10 bases sitting between them. Germline lookup yields CDR1 DFQATT and CDR2 SNEGSKA (reference sequence). CDR3 sequence reads: CSALDGSYNEQFF. CDR3 in DNA: TGCAGTGCCCTGGACGGATCCTACAATGAGCAGTTCTTC.

This clonotype was seen ten or more times. The chain combines TRBV12-3 or TRBV12-4 with TRBJ1-3; a weak D match, TRBD1 (5 bases). The CDR3 totals 16 residues. The V and J ends lost 8 bases and 0 bases respectively, with 17 bases between them. DNA of the CDR3: TGTGCCAGCGTCCCGACCTGGGGGTTCTCTGGAAACACCATATATTTT. It translates to CASVPTWGFSGNTIYF.

In this sample, this clonotype turned up many times. The chain links TRBV20-1 to TRBJ2-2; the D is unclear. Germline V CDR1 and CDR2: DFQATT, SNEGSKA (reference sequence). The CDR3 has 14 residues. V was clipped by 1 base and J by 4 bases, with 10 bases between them. The CDR3 spells CSARARHITGELFF. The CDR3 DNA reads TGCAGTGCTAGAGCCCGACATATCACCGGGGAGCTGTTTTTT.

This clonotype was counted at least ten times. This chain joins TRBV20-1 and TRBJ2-5; tentative D call: TRBD1 (6 bases). This CDR3 is built from 16 residues. V lost 0 bases to trimming and J lost 5 bases, with 19 bases between them. Germline V gene sequence: CDR1 DFQATT, CDR2 SNEGSKA (reference sequence). CDR3 DNA: TGCAGTGCTAGAGATGGGGTGGATAGGGGGATCGAGACCCAGTACTTC. This translates into CSARDGVDRGIETQYF.

This chain connects TRBV30 to TRBJ1-2, with a tentative D call TRBD1 (6 bases). V was trimmed by 1 base and J by 2 bases, leaving 14 bases between them. CDR1 GTSNPN and CDR2 SVGIG come from the germline V gene (reference sequence). The CDR3 has 15 residues. CDR3 bases: TGTGCCTGGAGTGCCCTATCGGACAGCAACTATGGCTACACCTTC. Its protein product is CAWSALSDSNYGYTF.

This clonotype was detected ten times or more. Written as DNA, the CDR3 is TGCAGTGCTAGGGCTCGGGGGGGGGCCCGCACAGATACGCAGTATTTT. Translated: CSARARGGARTDTQYF. This chain joins TRBV20-1 and TRBJ2-3, with 8 bases fitting TRBD2. The CDR3 loop spans 16 amino acids. The germline V gene has CDR1 DFQATT and CDR2 SNEGSKA (reference sequence). Trimming at V came to 3 bases and at J to 1 base, leaving 9 bases not matched to a gene.

The table lists this clonotype with many counts. The rearrangement joins TRBV20-1 to TRBJ1-2; D unresolved. Trimming cost V 1 base and J 7 bases, with 13 bases left between them. CDR1 DFQATT and CDR2 SNEGSKA come from the germline V gene (reference sequence). CDR3 size: 13 residues. The CDR3 nucleotides are TGCAGTGCTAGAGCCGACGGCTATTCTGGCTACACCTTC. This codes for CSARADGYSGYTF.

With respect to this clonotype: The germline gene is not matched at one end of the junction; a read error may be the cause. This chain links TRBV5-1 with TRBJ1-5, with D possibly being TRBD1 (6 bases). Germline CDR1 and CDR2: SGHRS and YFSETQ. The CDR3 extends over 13 amino acids. The chain's CDR3 is CASSLGGGEPKHF. In nucleotides, the CDR3 is TGCGCCAGCAGCTTGGGGGGGGGCGAGCCCAAGCATTTT.

This clonotype occurred many times. CDR3 nucleotides: TGCGCCAGCAGCTTGAGCGGGCCCGGCCGTGGTGGACCCCAGCATTTT. This sequence encodes CASSLSGPGRGGPQHF. The rearrangement joins TRBV5-1 to TRBJ1-5; D call uncertain. The CDR3 has 16 amino acids. Germline V gives CDR1 SGHRS, CDR2 YFSETQ. V lost 1 base, J lost 10 bases, and 21 bases lay in between.